A selection of T cell receptor beta chains follows, all from one sample in a study of control samples from healthy donors and cancer patients. Produced via immunoSEQ multiplex PCR; TCRdb's table is partial and in-frame only. The data show roughly 190,000 clones, 91% seen once. Material: blood. These TCRs come from a man under 40 in good health. Both conserved end residues are part of each CDR3. D genes are given only for firm matches. Expanded clones get a size class; other rows say once, few or many, or leave the size out.

D gene: -
J gene: TRBJ1-4
clone size: -
V gene: TRBV19
CDR3 protein: CASSRNLAAGLQEKLFF
CDR3 DNA: TGTGCCAGTAGTAGAAACTTGGCAGCCGGGCTTCAGGAAAAACTGTTTTTT

D gene: -
J gene: TRBJ1-5
clone size: -
V gene: TRBV2
CDR3 protein: CASREEGHTNQPQHF
CDR3 DNA: TGTGCCAGCAGAGAAGAGGGACATACCAATCAGCCCCAGCATTTT

D gene: TRBD1
J gene: TRBJ1-4
clone size: -
V gene: TRBV7-9
CDR3 protein: CASSTGQGINEKLFF
CDR3 DNA: TGTGCCAGCAGCACAGGACAGGGGATTAATGAAAAACTGTTTTTT

D gene: -
J gene: TRBJ2-2
clone size: -
V gene: TRBV25-1
CDR3 protein: CASSDFSGERELFF
CDR3 DNA: TGTGCCAGCAGTGATTTCTCGGGGGAGCGGGAGCTGTTTTTT

D gene: -
J gene: TRBJ2-7
clone size: -
V gene: TRBV19
CDR3 protein: CASSLDDRQYF
CDR3 DNA: TGTGCCAGTAGTTTGGACGACCGGCAGTACTTC

D gene: TRBD1
J gene: TRBJ1-5
clone size: few
V gene: TRBV19
CDR3 protein: CASTIDRGQPQHF
CDR3 DNA: TGTGCCAGTACCATAGACAGGGGCCAGCCCCAGCATTTT

D gene: TRBD2
J gene: TRBJ2-3
clone size: -
V gene: TRBV18
CDR3 protein: CASSPPPGGGLDTQYF
CDR3 DNA: TGTGCCAGCTCACCACCCCCCGGGGGGGGCCTTGATACGCAGTATTTT

D gene: TRBD2
J gene: TRBJ2-1
clone size: -
V gene: TRBV9
CDR3 protein: CASSGWGGDEQFF
CDR3 DNA: TGTGCCAGCAGCGGGTGGGGAGGGGATGAGCAGTTCTTC

D gene: TRBD1
J gene: TRBJ1-2
clone size: -
V gene: TRBV27
CDR3 protein: CASSSPAGQGADGYTF
CDR3 DNA: TGTGCCAGCAGTTCCCCCGCGGGACAGGGGGCAGATGGCTACACCTTC

D gene: -
J gene: TRBJ1-2
clone size: -
V gene: TRBV2
CDR3 protein: CASKVGGTNYGYTF
CDR3 DNA: TGTGCCAGCAAGGTGGGGGGGACTAACTATGGCTACACCTTC

D gene: -
J gene: TRBJ2-1
clone size: -
V gene: TRBV3-1/TRBV3-2
CDR3 protein: CASSQYFPGEQFF
CDR3 DNA: TGTGCCAGCAGCCAGTATTTCCCCGGGGAGCAGTTCTTC

D gene: -
J gene: TRBJ2-7
clone size: -
V gene: TRBV11-2
CDR3 protein: CASSLADGPYEQYF
CDR3 DNA: TGTGCCAGCAGCTTGGCTGACGGACCCTACGAGCAGTACTTC

D gene: TRBD1
J gene: TRBJ1-3
clone size: -
V gene: TRBV27
CDR3 protein: CASRRTGTGGAIAGNTIYF
CDR3 DNA: TGTGCCAGCAGACGAACCGGGACAGGGGGCGCAATAGCGGGAAACACCATATATTTT

D gene: TRBD1
J gene: TRBJ2-3
clone size: -
V gene: TRBV19
CDR3 protein: CASSPYSGTGDTDTQYF
CDR3 DNA: TGTGCCAGTAGTCCGTACTCCGGGACAGGGGACACAGATACGCAGTATTTT

D gene: TRBD1
J gene: TRBJ1-6
clone size: -
V gene: TRBV5-6
CDR3 protein: CASSLPGTGYSYNSPLHF
CDR3 DNA: TGTGCCAGCAGCTTGCCCGGGACAGGGTACTCCTATAATTCACCCCTCCACTTT

D gene: -
J gene: TRBJ1-5
clone size: few
V gene: TRBV10-1
CDR3 protein: CASSEYGRQPQHF
CDR3 DNA: TGCGCCAGCAGTGAGTACGGGCGTCAGCCCCAGCATTTT

D gene: TRBD2
J gene: TRBJ2-3
clone size: -
V gene: TRBV3-1/TRBV3-2
CDR3 protein: CASSQGEGWSTDTQYF
CDR3 DNA: TGTGCCAGCAGCCAAGGGGAGGGGTGGAGCACAGATACGCAGTATTTT

D gene: -
J gene: TRBJ1-2
clone size: -
V gene: TRBV29-1
CDR3 protein: CSAVQGLYGYTF
CDR3 DNA: TGCAGCGCGGTACAGGGCCTTTATGGCTACACCTTC

D gene: TRBD1
J gene: TRBJ1-5
clone size: -
V gene: TRBV6-6
CDR3 protein: CASSAGGGQPQHF
CDR3 DNA: TGTGCCAGCAGTGCAGGGGGAGGGCAGCCCCAGCATTTT

D gene: -
J gene: TRBJ2-4
clone size: -
V gene: TRBV13
CDR3 protein: CASSSGLAKNIQYF
CDR3 DNA: TGTGCCAGCAGCTCGGGACTAGCCAAAAACATTCAGTACTTC

D gene: TRBD1
J gene: TRBJ2-1
clone size: once
V gene: TRBV2
CDR3 protein: CASSFRDREVNEQFF
CDR3 DNA: TGTGCCAGCAGTTTCCGGGACAGGGAAGTAAATGAGCAGTTCTTC

D gene: -
J gene: TRBJ1-2
clone size: -
V gene: TRBV6-6
CDR3 protein: CASSRVDGYTF
CDR3 DNA: TGTGCCAGCTCCAGGGTAGATGGCTACACCTTC

D gene: -
J gene: TRBJ1-3
clone size: -
V gene: TRBV10-2
CDR3 protein: CASSGGRTSGNTIYF
CDR3 DNA: TGCGCCAGCAGTGGGGGTAGGACCTCTGGAAACACCATATATTTT

D gene: -
J gene: TRBJ2-7
clone size: -
V gene: TRBV7-8
CDR3 protein: CASSLGGTFTYEQYF
CDR3 DNA: TGTGCCAGCAGCCTAGGGGGGACTTTCACCTACGAGCAGTACTTC

D gene: TRBD1
J gene: TRBJ2-3
clone size: -
V gene: TRBV7-2
CDR3 protein: CASSLARDRVGSHTQYF
CDR3 DNA: TGTGCCAGCAGCTTAGCGCGGGACAGGGTGGGCAGCCATACGCAGTATTTT

D gene: TRBD1
J gene: TRBJ2-7
clone size: -
V gene: TRBV28
CDR3 protein: CASRDNRGPYEQYF
CDR3 DNA: TGTGCCAGCAGGGATAACAGGGGCCCTTACGAGCAGTACTTC

D gene: TRBD1
J gene: TRBJ2-2
clone size: -
V gene: TRBV18
CDR3 protein: CASSPATGGRTGELFF
CDR3 DNA: TGTGCCAGCTCACCGGCGACAGGGGGCAGAACCGGGGAGCTGTTTTTT

D gene: TRBD1
J gene: TRBJ1-4
clone size: -
V gene: TRBV2
CDR3 protein: CASSEADIIDRGDEKLFF
CDR3 DNA: TGTGCCAGCAGTGAAGCGGACATTATCGACAGGGGGGATGAAAAACTGTTTTTT

D gene: -
J gene: TRBJ1-2
clone size: -
V gene: TRBV9
CDR3 protein: CASSVDNYGYTF
CDR3 DNA: TGTGCCAGCAGCGTAGACAACTATGGCTACACCTTC

D gene: TRBD1
J gene: TRBJ2-3
clone size: -
V gene: TRBV24-1
CDR3 protein: CATSEDRQGIDTQYF
CDR3 DNA: TGTGCCACCAGTGAAGATCGACAGGGAATAGATACGCAGTATTTT

D gene: -
J gene: TRBJ2-7
clone size: -
V gene: TRBV7-9
CDR3 protein: CASSLVGTYEQYF
CDR3 DNA: TGTGCCAGCAGCTTAGTGGGTACCTACGAGCAGTACTTC

D gene: -
J gene: TRBJ1-1
clone size: -
V gene: TRBV18
CDR3 protein: CASSPVPTDTEAFF
CDR3 DNA: TGTGCCAGCTCACCAGTACCGACGGACACTGAAGCTTTCTTT

D gene: -
J gene: TRBJ2-3
clone size: -
V gene: TRBV25-1
CDR3 protein: CASSPGTSKGDTQYF
CDR3 DNA: TGTGCCAGCAGTCCCGGGACGTCGAAAGGAGATACGCAGTATTTT

D gene: -
J gene: TRBJ1-4
clone size: -
V gene: TRBV30
CDR3 protein: CAWHPGGTNEKLFF
CDR3 DNA: TGTGCCTGGCATCCGGGAGGAACTAATGAAAAACTGTTTTTT

D gene: -
J gene: TRBJ2-3
clone size: once
V gene: TRBV7-6
CDR3 protein: CASSLRTSSTDTQYF
CDR3 DNA: TGTGCCAGCAGCTTAAGAACTAGTTCGACAGATACGCAGTATTTT

D gene: TRBD2
J gene: TRBJ2-1
clone size: -
V gene: TRBV20-1
CDR3 protein: CSASIAGALNEQFF
CDR3 DNA: TGCAGTGCTAGTATAGCGGGGGCTCTCAATGAGCAGTTCTTC

D gene: -
J gene: TRBJ1-3
clone size: once
V gene: TRBV2
CDR3 protein: CASSEGGAYGNTIYF
CDR3 DNA: TGTGCCAGCAGTGAGGGAGGGGCGTATGGAAACACCATATATTTT

D gene: -
J gene: TRBJ2-3
clone size: -
V gene: TRBV4-2
CDR3 protein: CASSQERLSTDTQYF
CDR3 DNA: TGTGCCAGCAGCCAAGAGCGGCTTAGCACAGATACGCAGTATTTT